The clone carrying this T cell receptor (beta chain) was picked up a small number of times. The antigen is not known. For donors with ophthalmopathy, the disease showed moderate-to-severe activity, reached CAS ≥3 and NOSPECS ≥4, and had lasted under 3 months. Certain patients were not enrolled. These were patients with other autoimmune diseases, uncontrolled infections, pregnancy or lactation. The PBMC fraction was derived from around 10 ml of fresh peripheral blood. This sample stems from a study of Graves' ophthalmopathy and Graves' hyperthyroidism. Study-wide findings and caveats: Blood also contained most of the expanded thyroid clonotypes above 0.001 frequency.

RNA transcripts served as template for amplifying TCR beta CDR3 sequences. The library came from an HTBI-primed first-round RT-PCR and a second-round multiplex PCR. TCRdb passed the multiplex PCR reads through MiXCR, listing each CDR3 protein once. The top ten clones hold 44% of a sample with about 740,000 distinct CDR3 sequences, about 44% of them seen once. The sequencing sample was made of peripheral blood. The source of this sequence is an adult man with Graves' ophthalmopathy.

CDR3 nucleotides: TGTGCCAGCGGCCAGACAGGCTGGCGTAGCGGGAGATACTACGAGCAGTACTTC. The encoded protein is CASGQTGWRSGRYYEQYF. The chain joins TRBV6-5 to TRBJ2-7; 9 bases align to TRBD2. Germline values: CDR1 MNHEY, CDR2 SVGAGI. There are 18 residues in the CDR3. J gave up 3 bases and V 8 bases, and 20 bases lay outside the gene matches.